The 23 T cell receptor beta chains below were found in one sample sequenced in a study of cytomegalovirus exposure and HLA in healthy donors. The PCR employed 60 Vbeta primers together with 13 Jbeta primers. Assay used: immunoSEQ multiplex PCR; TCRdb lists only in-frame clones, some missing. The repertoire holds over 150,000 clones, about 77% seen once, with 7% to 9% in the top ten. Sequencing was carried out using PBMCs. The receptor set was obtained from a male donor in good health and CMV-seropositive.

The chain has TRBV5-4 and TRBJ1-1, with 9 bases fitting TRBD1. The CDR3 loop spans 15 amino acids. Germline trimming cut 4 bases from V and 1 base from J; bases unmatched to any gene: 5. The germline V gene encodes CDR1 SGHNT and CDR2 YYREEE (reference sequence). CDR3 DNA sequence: TGTGCCAGCAGCCAGCCGGACAGGGGGAACACTGAAGCTTTCTTT. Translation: CASSQPDRGNTEAFF. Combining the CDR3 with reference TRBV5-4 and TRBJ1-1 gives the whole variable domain ETGVTQSPTHLIKTRGQQVTLRCSSQSGHNTVSWYQQALGQGPQFIFQYYREEENGRGNFPPRFSGLQFPNYSSELNVNALELDDSALYLCASSQPDRGNTEAFFGQGTRLTVV.

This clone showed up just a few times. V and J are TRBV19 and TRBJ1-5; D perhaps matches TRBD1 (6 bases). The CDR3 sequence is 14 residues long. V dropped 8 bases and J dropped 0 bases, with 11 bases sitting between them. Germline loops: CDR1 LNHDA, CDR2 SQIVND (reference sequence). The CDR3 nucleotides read TGTGCCAGTGCTCTGACAGGTAGCAATCAGCCCCAGCATTTT. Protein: CASALTGSNQPQHF.

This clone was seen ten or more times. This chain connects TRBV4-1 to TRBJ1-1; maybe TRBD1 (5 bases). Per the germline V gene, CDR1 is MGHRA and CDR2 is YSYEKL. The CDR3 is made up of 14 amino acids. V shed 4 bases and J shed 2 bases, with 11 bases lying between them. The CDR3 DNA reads TGCGCCAGCAGCCCAGGGCCGCAAAACACTGAAGCTTTCTTT. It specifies CASSPGPQNTEAFF.

CDR3 nucleotide sequence: TGTGCCAGTAGTATACTGGTAGCGGGGGGGGGTAATGAGCAGTTCTTC. As protein: CASSILVAGGGNEQFF. J is TRBJ2-1 and V is TRBV19; TRBD2 agrees at 11 bases. In germline, CDR1 is LNHDA, CDR2 SQIVND (reference sequence). The CDR3 is 16 amino acids. With V trimmed by 2 bases and J by 7 bases, 7 bases remained unmatched.

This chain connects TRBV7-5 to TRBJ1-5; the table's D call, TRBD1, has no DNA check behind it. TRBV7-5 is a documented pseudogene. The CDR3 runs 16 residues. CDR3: CARSPRDRGGNQPQHF. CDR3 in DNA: TGTGCCAGAAGCCCGCGGGACAGGGGGGGCAATCAGCCCCAGCATTTT.

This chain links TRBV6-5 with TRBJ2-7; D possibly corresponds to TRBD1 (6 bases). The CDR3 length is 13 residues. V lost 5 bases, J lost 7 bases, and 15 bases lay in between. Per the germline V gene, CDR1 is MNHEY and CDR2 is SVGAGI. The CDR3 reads CASSHRAAVEQYF. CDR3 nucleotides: TGTGCCAGCAGTCACAGGGCCGCCGTAGAGCAGTACTTC.

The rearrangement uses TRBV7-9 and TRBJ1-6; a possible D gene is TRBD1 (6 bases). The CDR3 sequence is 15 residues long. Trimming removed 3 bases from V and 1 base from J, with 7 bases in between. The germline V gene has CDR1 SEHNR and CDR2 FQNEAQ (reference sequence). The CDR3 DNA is TGTGCCAGCAGCTTTCAGGGGTCCTATAATTCACCCCTCCACTTT. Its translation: CASSFQGSYNSPLHF.

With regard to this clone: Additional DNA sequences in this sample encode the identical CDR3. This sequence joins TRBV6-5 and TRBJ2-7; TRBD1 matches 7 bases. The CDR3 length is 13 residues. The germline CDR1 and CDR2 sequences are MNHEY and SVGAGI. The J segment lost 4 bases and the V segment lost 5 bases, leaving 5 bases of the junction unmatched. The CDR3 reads CASSRQGSYEQYF. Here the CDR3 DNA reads TGTGCCAGCAGTCGACAGGGTTCGTACGAGCAGTACTTC.

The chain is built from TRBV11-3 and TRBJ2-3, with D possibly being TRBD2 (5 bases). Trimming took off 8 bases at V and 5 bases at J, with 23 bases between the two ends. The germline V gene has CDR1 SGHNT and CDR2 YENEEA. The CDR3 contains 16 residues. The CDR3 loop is CASPRDPGSRGDTQYF. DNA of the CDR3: TGTGCCAGCCCCCGAGATCCGGGGTCCCGGGGAGATACGCAGTATTTT.

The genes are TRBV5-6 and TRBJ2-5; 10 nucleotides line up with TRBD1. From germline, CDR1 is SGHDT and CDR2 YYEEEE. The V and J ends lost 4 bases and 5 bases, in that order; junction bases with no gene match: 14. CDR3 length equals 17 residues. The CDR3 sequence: CASSKPQGTGARETQYF. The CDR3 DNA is TGTGCCAGCAGCAAACCCCAAGGGACAGGGGCACGCGAGACCCAGTACTTC.

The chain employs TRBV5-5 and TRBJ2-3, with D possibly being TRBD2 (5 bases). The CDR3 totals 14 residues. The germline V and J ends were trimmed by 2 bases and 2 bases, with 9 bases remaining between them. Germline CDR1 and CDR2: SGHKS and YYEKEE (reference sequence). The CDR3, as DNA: TGTGCCAGCAGCTTAGAGCGGATCACAGATACGCAGTATTTT. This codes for CASSLERITDTQYF. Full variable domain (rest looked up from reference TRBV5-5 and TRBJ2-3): DAGVTQSPTHLIKTRGQQVTLRCSPISGHKSVSWYQQVLGQGPQFIFQYYEKEERGRGNFPDRFSARQFPNYSSELNVNALLLGDSALYLCASSLERITDTQYFGPGTRLTVL.

CDR3 coding DNA: TGTGCCAGCTGTGCCCTTCCGGGACAGGGATACACTGAAGCTTTCTTT. It is translated as CASCALPGQGYTEAFF. The V gene is TRBV5-5, the J gene TRBJ1-1; 9 bases are shared with TRBD1. CDR3 length: 16 amino acids. From germline, CDR1 is SGHKS and CDR2 YYEKEE (reference sequence). Trimming cost V 7 bases and J 3 bases; bases outside gene matches: 13.

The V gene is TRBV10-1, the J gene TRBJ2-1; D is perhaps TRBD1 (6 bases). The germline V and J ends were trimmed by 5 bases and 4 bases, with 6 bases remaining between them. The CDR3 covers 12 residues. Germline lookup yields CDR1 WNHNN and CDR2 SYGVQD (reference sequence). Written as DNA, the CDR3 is TGCGCCAGCAGTACAGGGTACAATGAGCAGTTCTTC. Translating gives CASSTGYNEQFF.

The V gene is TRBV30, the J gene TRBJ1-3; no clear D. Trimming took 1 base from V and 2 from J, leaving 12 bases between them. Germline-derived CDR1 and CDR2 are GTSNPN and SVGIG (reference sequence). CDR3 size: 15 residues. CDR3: CAWSAFEEPGNTIYF. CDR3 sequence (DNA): TGTGCCTGGAGTGCGTTCGAGGAGCCTGGAAACACCATATATTTT.

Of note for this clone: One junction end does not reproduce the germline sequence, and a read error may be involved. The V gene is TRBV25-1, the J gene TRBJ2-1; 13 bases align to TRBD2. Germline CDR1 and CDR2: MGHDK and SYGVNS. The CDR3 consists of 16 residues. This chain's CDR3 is CASSDGLAGAFNEQLF. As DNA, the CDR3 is TGTGCCAGCAGCGACGGACTAGCGGGGGCCTTCAATGAGCAGCTCTTC.

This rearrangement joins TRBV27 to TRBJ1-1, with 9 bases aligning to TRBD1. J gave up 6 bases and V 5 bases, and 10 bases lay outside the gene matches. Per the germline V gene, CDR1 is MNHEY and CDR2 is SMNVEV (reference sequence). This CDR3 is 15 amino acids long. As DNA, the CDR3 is TGTGCCAGCAGTCTTGGGACAGGGCGGGTCCCTGAAGCTTTCTTT. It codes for CASSLGTGRVPEAFF.

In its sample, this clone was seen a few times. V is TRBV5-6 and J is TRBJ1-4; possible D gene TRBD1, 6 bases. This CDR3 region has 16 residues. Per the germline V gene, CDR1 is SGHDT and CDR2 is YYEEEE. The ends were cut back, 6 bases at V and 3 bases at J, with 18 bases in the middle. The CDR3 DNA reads TGTGCCAGCACAACCCTTAGGGGGGGGGCTAATGAAAAACTGTTTTTT. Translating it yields CASTTLRGGANEKLFF.

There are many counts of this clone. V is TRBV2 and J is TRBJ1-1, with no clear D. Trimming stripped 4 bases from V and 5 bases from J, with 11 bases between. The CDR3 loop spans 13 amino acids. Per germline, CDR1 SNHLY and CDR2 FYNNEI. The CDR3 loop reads CASSATWKTEAFF. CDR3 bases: TGTGCCAGCAGTGCGACATGGAAGACTGAAGCTTTCTTT.

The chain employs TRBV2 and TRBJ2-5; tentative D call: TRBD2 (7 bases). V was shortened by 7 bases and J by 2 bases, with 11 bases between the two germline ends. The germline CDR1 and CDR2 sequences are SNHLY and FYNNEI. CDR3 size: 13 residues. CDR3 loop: CASKGGGQETQYF. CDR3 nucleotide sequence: TGTGCCAGCAAAGGGGGGGGACAAGAGACCCAGTACTTC.

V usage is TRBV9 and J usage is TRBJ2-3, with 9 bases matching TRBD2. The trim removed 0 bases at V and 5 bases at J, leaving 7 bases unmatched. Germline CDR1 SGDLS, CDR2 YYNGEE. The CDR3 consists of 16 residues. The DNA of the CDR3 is TGTGCCAGCAGCGTAGATCGAGCGGGGGGAGGAGATACGCAGTATTTT. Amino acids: CASSVDRAGGGDTQYF.

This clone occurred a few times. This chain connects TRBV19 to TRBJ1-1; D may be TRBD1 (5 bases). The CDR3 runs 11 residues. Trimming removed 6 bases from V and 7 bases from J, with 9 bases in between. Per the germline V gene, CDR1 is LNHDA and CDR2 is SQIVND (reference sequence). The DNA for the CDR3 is TGTGCCAGTAGGGCGGACAATGAAGCTTTCTTT. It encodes CASRADNEAFF. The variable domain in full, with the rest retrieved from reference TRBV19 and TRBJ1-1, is DGGITQSPKYLFRKEGQNVTLSCEQNLNHDAMYWYRQDPGQGLRLIYYSQIVNDFQKGDIAEGYSVSREKKESFPLTVTSAQKNPTAFYLCASRADNEAFFGQGTRLTVV.

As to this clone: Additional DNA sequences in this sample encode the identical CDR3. The CDR3 DNA follows: TGTGCCAGCAGCTTATCGAGTGAAGAGACCCAGTACTTC. Translating gives CASSLSSEETQYF. The chain combines TRBV7-9 with TRBJ2-5; no reliable D call. The CDR3 sequence is 13 residues long. Germline V lookup: CDR1 SEHNR, CDR2 FQNEAQ (reference sequence). Trimming took 2 bases from V and 3 from J, leaving 7 bases between them.

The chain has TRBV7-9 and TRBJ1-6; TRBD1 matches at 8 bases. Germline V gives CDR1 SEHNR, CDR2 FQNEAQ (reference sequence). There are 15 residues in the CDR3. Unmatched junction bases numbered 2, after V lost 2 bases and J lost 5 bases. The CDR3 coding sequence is TGTGCCAGCAGCTTACAGGGGGCCGATAATTCACCCCTCCACTTT. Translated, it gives CASSLQGADNSPLHF.